This passage covers 29 T cell receptor beta chains from one sample sequenced in a study of blood T cells in healthy people across ages. A second PCR of roughly 7 to 11 cycles used a sample-barcoded 5' primer and a J-beta primer mix. TCRdb processed the 5' RACE reads anew with MiXCR; each CDR3 protein has one entry. This table has 700,000 or so distinct CDR3 sequences, 40% to 45% appearing once. Material for sequencing was blood. These receptors all come from an elderly man in good health.

The V call is TRBV6-5, the J call TRBJ2-1; D is uncertain. Trimming cost V 6 bases and J 0 bases, with 9 bases left between them. Looked up from germline, CDR1 is MNHEY and CDR2 is SVGAGI. The CDR3 sequence is 14 residues long. CDR3 in DNA: TGTGCCAGCAGGTGGGATTCCTCCTACAATGAGCAGTTCTTC. Translating gives CASRWDSSYNEQFF.

The CDR3 sequence is CASSQGGREETQYF. The CDR3 DNA is TGTGCCAGCAGCCAAGGGGGCAGAGAAGAGACCCAGTACTTC. The chain employs TRBV3-1 and TRBJ2-5; D may be TRBD1 (5 bases). CDR1 and CDR2 (germline): LGHDT, YNNKEL (reference sequence). V was shortened by 1 base and J by 3 bases, with 9 bases between the two germline ends. The CDR3 has 14 amino acids.

The V call is TRBV9, the J call TRBJ2-2, with TRBD2 matching 10 bases. The CDR3 contains 18 residues. Germline assignment: CDR1 SGDLS and CDR2 YYNGEE. Losses at the gene ends were 4 bases for V and 2 bases for J; bases not matched to a gene: 11. CDR3 sequence (DNA): TGTGCCAGCAGCACACAAGCGGGGGGGCTAGTCAACACCGGGGAGCTGTTTTTT. This translates into CASSTQAGGLVNTGELFF.

The chain has TRBV6-2 or TRBV6-3 and TRBJ2-4; 7 nucleotides align to TRBD1. Trimming cost V 6 bases and J 4 bases; bases outside gene matches: 12. The CDR3 contains 16 residues. CDR1 MNHEY and CDR2 SVGEGT come from the germline V gene. The CDR3 region has the DNA TGTGCCAGCAGACCCCTTCCGGGACAGATTAAAAACATTCAGTACTTC. Residues: CASRPLPGQIKNIQYF.

The genes are TRBV24-1 and TRBJ2-2; 7 positions match TRBD2. Germline V CDR1 and CDR2: KGHDR, SFDVKD. The junction had 1 base not matched to a gene; V was cut back by 3 bases and J by 4 bases. This CDR3 is built from 14 residues. The CDR3 nucleotides read TGTGCCACCAGTGATAGACTAGCCACCGGGGAGCTGTTTTTT. This sequence encodes CATSDRLATGELFF.

The chain links TRBV28 to TRBJ1-5; D remains unclear. Trimming pared 6 bases from V and 3 bases from J, leaving 15 bases between. Germline V gene sequence: CDR1 MDHEN, CDR2 SYDVKM. The CDR3 length is 15 residues. Here the CDR3 reads CASRKGPRNNQPQHF. In nucleotides, the CDR3 is TGTGCCAGCAGAAAAGGACCCAGGAACAATCAGCCCCAGCATTTT.

This clonotype was recorded once. The genes are TRBV5-1 and TRBJ2-1, with a tentative D call TRBD2 (5 bases). This CDR3 contains 14 residues. The V and J ends lost 8 bases and 1 base respectively, with 13 bases between them. Germline V gives CDR1 SGHRS, CDR2 YFSETQ. The CDR3 region has the DNA TGCGCCAGTAACGAGGGAGTTTCCTACAATGAGCAGTTCTTC. It encodes CASNEGVSYNEQFF.

The chain is built from TRBV7-3 and TRBJ2-2, with D possibly being TRBD1 (8 bases). Germline V gene data show CDR1 as SGHTA and CDR2 as FQGTGA. The CDR3 extends over 16 amino acids. Trimming removed 4 bases from V and 5 bases from J, with 17 bases in between. CDR3 coding DNA: TGTGCCAGCAGCTCTAGGACAGGGCGGGGGACCGGGGAGCTGTTTTTT. Its protein product is CASSSRTGRGTGELFF.

Comment on this clonotype: At one end the junction does not follow the germline gene, possibly because of a read error. The chain has TRBV20-1 and TRBJ2-7, with a tentative D call TRBD2 (5 bases). The CDR3 contains 13 residues. CDR1 DFQATT and CDR2 SNEGSKA come from the germline V gene (reference sequence). The CDR3, as DNA: TGCAGTGCAAGAGCGGAGTTTCCCTACGAGCAGAACTTC. It translates to CSARAEFPYEQNF.

The chain employs TRBV6-4 and TRBJ2-3; D uncertain. The ends were cut back, 5 bases at V and 4 bases at J, with 16 bases in the middle. Germline loops: CDR1 MRHNA, CDR2 SNTAGT. The CDR3 length is 15 residues. The CDR3 sequence is CASSTEGLVADTQYF. The CDR3 DNA is TGTGCCAGCAGTACGGAAGGGCTAGTGGCAGATACGCAGTATTTT.

The chain has TRBV11-2 and TRBJ2-5; D uncertain. This CDR3 contains 14 residues. The germline V gene has CDR1 SGHAT and CDR2 FQNNGV. The germline V and J ends were trimmed by 5 bases and 3 bases, with 13 bases remaining between them. The CDR3: CASSPVRSKETQYF. In nucleotides, the CDR3 is TGTGCCAGCAGCCCGGTACGGTCGAAAGAGACCCAGTACTTC.

This clonotype appeared a few times. This chain uses TRBV6-1 with TRBJ2-5; D unclear. The ends were cut back, 7 bases at V and 5 bases at J, with 8 bases in the middle. The CDR3 has 11 residues. Germline V gene data show CDR1 as MNHNS and CDR2 as SASEGT. The DNA of the CDR3 is TGTGCCAGCAAACAATTGGAGACCCAGTACTTC. It encodes CASKQLETQYF.

The CDR3 DNA is TGCGTCAGCAGCAGCGGGACACAATATGGCTACACCTTC. Translating gives CVSSSGTQYGYTF. The V gene is TRBV21-1, the J gene TRBJ1-2; TRBD1, the D gene given by the table, was not confirmed from the DNA. TRBV21-1 corresponds to a pseudogene. The CDR3 spans 13 residues.

This clonotype was picked up a small number of times. V and J are TRBV15 and TRBJ2-7; either TRBD1 or TRBD2 may fit D (6 bases each). V lost 0 bases and J 6 bases, leaving 15 bases between the germline ends. The germline V gene encodes CDR1 LNHNV and CDR2 YYDKDF (reference sequence). This CDR3 contains 15 residues. CDR3 sequence: CATSRDRGPVSEQYF. CDR3 DNA sequence: TGTGCCACCAGCAGAGATCGGGGGCCCGTTTCCGAGCAGTACTTC.

This clonotype was seen many times. The CDR3 loop reads CSARDLSGSGDTQYF. The CDR3 region has the DNA TGCAGTGCTAGAGATTTAAGCGGGAGTGGAGATACGCAGTATTTT. V usage is TRBV20-1 and J usage is TRBJ2-3; TRBD2 matches at 8 bases. CDR3 length: 15 residues. CDR1 DFQATT and CDR2 SNEGSKA come from the germline V gene (reference sequence). V shed 0 bases, J shed 5 bases, and the junction held 7 bases outside the gene matches.

This clonotype appeared a few times. This chain links TRBV3-1 with TRBJ2-1; D gene uncertain. CDR1 and CDR2 (germline): LGHDT, YNNKEL (reference sequence). V was trimmed by 2 bases and J by 7 bases, leaving 18 bases between them. The CDR3 loop spans 16 amino acids. The CDR3 region has the DNA TGTGCCAGCAGCCAAAGTTACTACCCGAGCTGGAATGAGCAGTTCTTC. As protein: CASSQSYYPSWNEQFF.

The chain uses TRBV7-2 and TRBJ2-1, with TRBD2 identical over 11 bases. The CDR3 has 14 residues. CDR1 is SGHTA and CDR2 is FQGNSA in the germline V gene. Unmatched junction bases numbered 5, after V lost 6 bases and J lost 7 bases. The DNA of the CDR3 is TGTGCCAGCAGGCGACTAGCGGGAACAAATGAGCAGTTCTTC. Translation: CASRRLAGTNEQFF.

The chain is built from TRBV20-1 and TRBJ2-1, with TRBD2 identical over 7 bases. The V segment lost 1 base and the J segment 0 bases; nucleotides outside the gene matches: 6. Germline CDR1 is DFQATT and CDR2 is SNEGSKA (reference sequence). The CDR3 has 16 amino acids. The CDR3 DNA is TGCAGTGCTAGAGGAGGGAGCGGGGTCTCCTACAATGAGCAGTTCTTC. As protein: CSARGGSGVSYNEQFF.

The J gene is TRBJ2-4, the V gene TRBV7-9; no firm D call. The DNA end lines up better with TRBJ2-7; the J call may be wrong. Germline CDR1 is SEHNR and CDR2 is FQNEAQ (reference sequence). The CDR3 consists of 14 residues. CDR3 sequence reads: CASSVDGPKDEQYF. CDR3 nucleotide sequence: TGTGCCAGCAGCGTGGACGGACCCAAGGACGAGCAGTACTTC.

This clonotype was observed many times. The rearrangement links TRBV7-2 to TRBJ2-3; TRBD1 agrees at 7 bases. The V gene end was trimmed by 5 bases and the J gene end by 2 bases; junction bases not matched to a gene: 7. Germline CDR1 is SGHTA and CDR2 is FQGNSA. There are 15 residues in the CDR3. As DNA, the CDR3 is TGTGCCAGCAGCATGGGACAGTTTACCACAGATACGCAGTATTTT. Its protein is CASSMGQFTTDTQYF.

This rearrangement joins TRBV12-3 or TRBV12-4 to TRBJ1-6; possibly TRBD1 for D (6 bases). V lost 8 bases to trimming and J lost 10 bases, with 15 bases between them. The CDR3 is made up of 13 amino acids. The DNA for the CDR3 is TGTGCCAGCTCACAGGGCCTGAGATCACCCCTCCACTTT. This codes for CASSQGLRSPLHF.

The rearrangement joins TRBV7-2 to TRBJ2-1, with TRBD2 identical over 7 bases. Germline-derived CDR1 and CDR2 are SGHTA and FQGNSA. J lost 4 bases, V lost 5 bases, and 8 bases had no gene match. There are 15 residues in the CDR3. CDR3 bases: TGTGCCAGCAGCACCGGGCGGGGGATTTACAATGAGCAGTTCTTC. Amino acids: CASSTGRGIYNEQFF.

This clonotype was seen a few times. V usage is TRBV7-8 and J usage is TRBJ2-3; the D gene is possibly TRBD1 (6 bases). Germline loops: CDR1 SGHVS, CDR2 FQNEAQ. V lost 8 bases, J lost 2 bases, and 17 bases lay in between. CDR3 size: 15 residues. CDR3 protein: CASSGEGALTDTQYF. The CDR3, as DNA: TGTGCCAGCTCAGGGGAAGGGGCTCTCACAGATACGCAGTATTTT. Full variable domain (rest looked up from reference TRBV7-8 and TRBJ2-3): GAGVSQSPRYKVAKRGQDVALRCDPISGHVSLFWYQQALGQGPEFLTYFQNEAQLDKSGLPSDRFFAERPEGSVSTLKIQRTQQEDSAVYLCASSGEGALTDTQYFGPGTRLTVL.

This clonotype was counted between two and nine times. This chain uses TRBV7-9 with TRBJ2-7; maybe TRBD2 (6 bases). The CDR3 is 14 residues long. The V end was cut by 0 bases, the J end by 5 bases, with 11 bases between. Germline V lookup: CDR1 SEHNR, CDR2 FQNEAQ (reference sequence). CDR3 DNA: TGTGCCAGCAGCTTAGCAGCGGGTGTCCACGAGCAGTACTTC. It specifies CASSLAAGVHEQYF.

The CDR3 nucleotides read TGTGCCAGCAGTTACTCCTCGAGGGACAGGGACGTCCTGACTTTC. It encodes CASSYSSRDRDVLTF. The chain has TRBV6-6 and TRBJ2-6; 9 positions agree with TRBD1. Germline loops: CDR1 MNHNY, CDR2 SVGAGI (reference sequence). With V trimmed by 0 bases and J by 11 bases, 5 bases remained unmatched. CDR3 length equals 15 residues.

The chain employs TRBV27 and TRBJ1-2; D gene unclear. V lost 6 bases and J lost 8, with 13 bases in between. Germline loops: CDR1 MNHEY, CDR2 SMNVEV (reference sequence). The CDR3 contains 12 residues. The CDR3 region is CASRTGPTGYTF. CDR3 bases: TGTGCCAGCAGGACCGGACCGACAGGCTACACCTTC.

This clonotype turned up a few times. V gene TRBV20-1 combines with J gene TRBJ2-7; D perhaps matches TRBD1 (6 bases). Trimming removed 3 bases from V and 5 bases from J, with 17 bases in between. The CDR3 extends over 14 amino acids. Germline CDR1 and CDR2: DFQATT and SNEGSKA (reference sequence). The CDR3 nucleotides read TGCAGTGCTAGCCCCCGCAGGGGAGTCGACGAGCAGTACTTC. This codes for CSASPRRGVDEQYF.

The V call is TRBV7-2, the J call TRBJ2-5, with 7 bases lining up with TRBD1. Per the germline V gene, CDR1 is SGHTA and CDR2 is FQGNSA. Trimming at V came to 0 bases and at J to 7 bases, leaving 5 bases not matched to a gene. The CDR3 is 14 residues long. As DNA, the CDR3 is TGTGCCAGCAGCTTAGCGGACAGGAGTGGGACCCAGTACTTC. Amino acids: CASSLADRSGTQYF.

The chain uses TRBV5-1 and TRBJ1-2; unclear D gene. The CDR3 contains 15 residues. V lost 0 bases and J lost 0, with 9 bases in between. Germline lookup yields CDR1 SGHRS and CDR2 YFSETQ. The CDR3 sequence: CASSLGEAANYGYTF. The CDR3 DNA is TGCGCCAGCAGCTTGGGGGAGGCAGCTAACTATGGCTACACCTTC.